This T cell receptor beta chain is from a study of pediatric ulcerative colitis. Germline loops: CDR1 SGHDT, CDR2 YYEEEE. The CDR3 runs 17 residues. V lost 1 base and J lost 3, with 20 bases in between. The survey-level immunoSEQ assay was used. The table came from immunoSEQ multiplex PCR; TCRdb's copy has only in-frame clones and leaves some out. The table records approximately 60,000 clones, approximately 87% of them present only once. Concerning this clone: Its matching antigen is unknown.

Study-level findings and limits: A couple of patients' blood samples yielded substantially fewer templates. No controls had the two rectal clonotypes shared by ulcerative colitis patients. Rectal repertoires separated controls, mild-moderate and acute severe colitis.

The sample consisted of blood. This chain joins TRBV5-6 and TRBJ2-7, with D uncertain. The TCR originated in a boy aged 5-17 years with severe ulcerative colitis. The CDR3 is CASSLKRQAGPFYEQYF. CDR3 sequence (DNA): TGTGCCAGCAGCTTGAAAAGGCAGGCCGGCCCTTTCTACGAGCAGTACTTC.